A single sample gave rise to the 32 T cell receptor beta chains below, sequenced in a study of T cells after yellow fever vaccination. A single record per CDR3 protein comes from TCRdb applying MiXCR to the 5' RACE reads. The sample records 400,000 or so distinct CDR3 sequences, more than 9% being singletons. The sample consisted of PBMCs, taken on the day of the first yellow fever vaccination. The receptors originated from a man in his late teens or twenties who received the YFV17D yellow fever vaccine.

The chain joins TRBV10-2 to TRBJ2-3; D is uncertain. The CDR3 is 14 amino acids. The ends were cut back, 10 bases at V and 2 bases at J, with 16 bases in the middle. Germline values: CDR1 WSHSY, CDR2 SAAADI. The CDR3 here is CATQDLPDTDTQYF. The DNA for the CDR3 is TGCGCCACCCAGGACCTCCCAGACACAGATACGCAGTATTTT.

The chain recombines TRBV10-3 with TRBJ2-3; perhaps TRBD1 as D (5 bases). With 8 bases removed from V and 2 bases from J, the gap between germline ends came to 14 bases. The CDR3 loop spans 14 amino acids. In germline, CDR1 is ENHRY, CDR2 SYGVKD. The CDR3: CAIARAGPTDTQYF. The CDR3 DNA is TGTGCCATCGCAAGGGCAGGGCCCACAGATACGCAGTATTTT.

This chain joins TRBV12-3 or TRBV12-4 and TRBJ2-7; 7 nucleotides match TRBD2. Losses at the gene ends were 3 bases for V and 1 base for J; bases not matched to a gene: 9. The CDR3 contains 16 residues. The CDR3 protein is CASSFSNRAGSYEQYV. CDR3 coding DNA: TGTGCCAGCAGTTTTAGTAATAGAGCGGGGTCCTACGAGCAGTACGTC.

The table lists this clonotype with many counts. The V gene is TRBV11-2, the J gene TRBJ2-1; 12 bases align to TRBD2. CDR3 length: 17 amino acids. The J segment lost 0 bases and the V segment lost 5 bases, leaving 5 bases of the junction unmatched. CDR1 and CDR2 (germline): SGHAT, FQNNGV. In nucleotides, the CDR3 is TGTGCCAGCAGCCCCGGACTAGCGGGGAGCTCCTACAATGAGCAGTTCTTC. As protein: CASSPGLAGSSYNEQFF.

The chain uses TRBV4-3 and TRBJ2-2, with D perhaps matching TRBD2 (5 bases). The V and J ends lost 0 bases and 7 bases respectively, with 12 bases between them. From germline, CDR1 is LGHNA and CDR2 YSLEER. The CDR3 is 15 residues long. DNA of the CDR3: TGCGCCAGCAGCCAAGAAAGGACTTTGAGCGGGGAGCTGTTTTTT. This sequence encodes CASSQERTLSGELFF.

Ten or more counts support this clonotype. The CDR3 DNA follows: TGTGCCAGCACCAAGAGGGACAGGGGATACGAGCAGTACTTC. Protein sequence: CASTKRDRGYEQYF. The V gene is TRBV5-6, the J gene TRBJ2-7; 10 positions match TRBD1. Germline V CDR1 and CDR2: SGHDT, YYEEEE. V was clipped by 6 bases and J by 4 bases; unmatched bases: 7. The CDR3 totals 14 residues.

The sample holds a few counts of this clonotype. The chain is built from TRBV14 and TRBJ2-3; no clear D. CDR3 length equals 13 residues. Germline loops: CDR1 SGHDN, CDR2 FVKESK. The ends were cut back, 0 bases at V and 7 bases at J, with 8 bases in the middle. The CDR3 DNA sequence: TGTGCCAGCAGCCAAGAACGACGCAATACGCAGTATTTT. Amino acid sequence: CASSQERRNTQYF.

The gene calls are TRBV4-1 and TRBJ2-3, with 10 bases matching TRBD2. The trim removed 4 bases at V and 11 bases at J, leaving 6 bases unmatched. The germline gives CDR1 MGHRA, CDR2 YSYEKL. CDR3 length: 13 amino acids. The CDR3 nucleotides are TGCGCCAGCAGCCTCAGAATAGCGGGGGGGCAGTATTTT. It yields the protein CASSLRIAGGQYF.

This clonotype was seen repeatedly, ten times or more. J is TRBJ2-7 and V is TRBV4-3, with TRBD1 as a possible D gene (6 bases). There are 16 residues in the CDR3. Germline V gene data show CDR1 as LGHNA and CDR2 as YSLEER. Trimming stripped 4 bases from V and 5 bases from J, with 21 bases between. The CDR3 nucleotides read TGCGCCAGCAGCCCATCTTGGGACAACCTCTACCACGAGCAGTACTTC. Protein: CASSPSWDNLYHEQYF.

The chain is built from TRBV5-4 and TRBJ2-1, with D perhaps matching TRBD2 (6 bases). V lost 1 base to trimming and J lost 8 bases, with 25 bases between them. This CDR3 region has 18 residues. In germline, CDR1 is SGHNT, CDR2 YYREEE (reference sequence). Here the CDR3 reads CASSLIVSGRFQGDEQFF. The CDR3 coding sequence is TGTGCCAGCAGCTTGATCGTGTCAGGGAGGTTTCAAGGCGATGAGCAGTTCTTC. Together with reference TRBV5-4 and TRBJ2-1, the CDR3 gives the full variable domain: ETGVTQSPTHLIKTRGQQVTLRCSSQSGHNTVSWYQQALGQGPQFIFQYYREEENGRGNFPPRFSGLQFPNYSSELNVNALELDDSALYLCASSLIVSGRFQGDEQFFGPGTRLTVL.

The chain couples TRBV30 to TRBJ1-1; 7 nucleotides align to TRBD1. Per germline, CDR1 GTSNPN and CDR2 SVGIG (reference sequence). The CDR3 consists of 11 residues. V lost 5 bases to trimming and J lost 3 bases; unmatched junction nucleotides: 0. The DNA of the CDR3 is TGTGCCTGGGACAGGGACACTGAAGCTTTCTTT. As protein: CAWDRDTEAFF.

The chain recombines TRBV5-1 with TRBJ2-4; D is unresolved. CDR3 length: 15 residues. CDR1 SGHRS and CDR2 YFSETQ come from the germline V gene. The V gene lost 5 bases and the J gene lost 8 bases, with 20 bases spanning the gap. Here the CDR3 reads CASRGSVRKRDIQYF. In DNA form, the CDR3 reads TGCGCCAGCAGGGGTTCGGTCCGCAAAAGGGACATTCAGTACTTC.

This clonotype was counted between two and nine times. The chain employs TRBV20-1 and TRBJ2-3; D is uncertain. This CDR3 is built from 10 residues. Germline assignment: CDR1 DFQATT and CDR2 SNEGSKA (reference sequence). Deletions cut 2 bases from V and 10 bases from J, with 7 bases between. CDR3 DNA sequence: TGCAGTGCTAGATATAGGGCGCAGTATTTT. Amino acid sequence: CSARYRAQYF.

The chain recombines TRBV3-1 with TRBJ2-3; perhaps TRBD2 as D (6 bases). This CDR3 has 17 residues. Germline assignment: CDR1 LGHDT and CDR2 YNNKEL (reference sequence). Trimming cost V 0 bases and J 4 bases, with 17 bases left between them. The CDR3 DNA follows: TGTGCCAGCAGCCAAGAAGCCAAGCGGGTCCTCCCAGATACGCAGTATTTT. As protein: CASSQEAKRVLPDTQYF.

This clonotype has just a few counts. This chain uses TRBV5-1 with TRBJ2-1; D call uncertain. Germline CDR1 is SGHRS and CDR2 is YFSETQ. Trimming cost V 0 bases and J 0 bases, with 13 bases left between them. The CDR3 consists of 17 residues. The CDR3 sequence is CASSLGPGRVSYNEQFF. In nucleotides, the CDR3 is TGCGCCAGCAGCTTGGGTCCCGGACGGGTCTCCTACAATGAGCAGTTCTTC.

This clonotype has ten or more counts. The chain is built from TRBV6-2 or TRBV6-3 and TRBJ2-7; perhaps TRBD1 as D (5 bases). The CDR3 has 14 amino acids. Germline V gene sequence: CDR1 MNHEY, CDR2 SVGEGT. V gave up 2 bases and J gave up 7 bases, with 15 bases separating them. The CDR3 region is CASSYGPGRWEQYV. CDR3 sequence (DNA): TGTGCCAGCAGTTACGGGCCAGGGCGATGGGAGCAGTACGTC.

This clonotype was seen a handful of times. The chain has TRBV29-1 and TRBJ2-3; 9 bases map to TRBD2. J lost 0 bases, V lost 6 bases, and 10 bases had no gene match. The germline V gene has CDR1 SQVTM and CDR2 ANQGSEA. This CDR3 has 16 residues. The CDR3 nucleotides are TGCAGCGTCAAAGGGGTGCGGGGGGGCAGCACAGATACGCAGTATTTT. Protein product: CSVKGVRGGSTDTQYF.

This chain links TRBV20-1 with TRBJ1-4, with D uncertain. The CDR3 totals 11 residues. Trimming removed 5 bases at V and 4 bases at J, with 5 bases between. The V gene's germline CDR1 is DFQATT and CDR2 SNEGSKA (reference sequence). As DNA, the CDR3 is TGCAGTGCTGGGATTAATGAAAAACTGTTTTTT. Protein product: CSAGINEKLFF.

V usage is TRBV7-9 and J usage is TRBJ2-5; D is possibly TRBD1 (5 bases). The V gene's germline CDR1 is SEHNR and CDR2 FQNEAQ (reference sequence). Trimming removed 3 bases from V and 2 bases from J, with 10 bases in between. CDR3 length: 14 amino acids. The CDR3 nucleotides are TGTGCCAGCAGCTTGACAGTACCACAAGAGACCCAGTACTTC. Protein sequence: CASSLTVPQETQYF.

V is TRBV12-3 or TRBV12-4 and J is TRBJ2-3; the D gene could be TRBD1 or TRBD2 (5 bases each). Trimming stripped 5 bases from V and 0 bases from J, with 12 bases between. The CDR3 contains 15 residues. The CDR3 DNA sequence: TGTGCCAGCAGTGGATCAGGGACCAGCACAGATACGCAGTATTTT. Translating it yields CASSGSGTSTDTQYF.

This chain uses TRBV19 with TRBJ2-3; D gene ambiguous. CDR1 is LNHDA and CDR2 is SQIVND in the germline V gene (reference sequence). Trimming took 3 bases from V and 3 from J, leaving 10 bases between them. The CDR3 is made up of 14 amino acids. DNA for the CDR3: TGTGCCAGTAGTATGACCACAAGTACAGATACGCAGTATTTT. Translating gives CASSMTTSTDTQYF.

The chain combines TRBV5-4 with TRBJ1-2; 11 bases line up with TRBD1. The CDR3 is made up of 16 amino acids. Germline assignment: CDR1 SGHNT and CDR2 YYREEE (reference sequence). The ends lost 4 bases at V and 2 bases at J; junction bases unmatched: 7. The CDR3 loop is CASSRGQGAKNYGYTF. Here the CDR3 DNA reads TGTGCCAGCAGCAGAGGACAGGGGGCTAAAAACTATGGCTACACCTTC.

This chain links TRBV5-1 with TRBJ2-7; D remains unclear. Germline lookup yields CDR1 SGHRS and CDR2 YFSETQ. This CDR3 has 14 amino acids. V lost 4 bases, J lost 5 bases, and 16 bases lay in between. DNA of the CDR3: TGCGCCAGCAGCGCACGTCCCCCAAGCAACGAGCAGTACTTC. It specifies CASSARPPSNEQYF.

This clonotype has more than one count but fewer than ten. The genes are TRBV6-1 and TRBJ1-3; no clear D. CDR1 is MNHNS and CDR2 is SASEGT in the germline V gene. V lost 5 bases and J lost 0, with 11 bases in between. The CDR3 consists of 15 residues. The CDR3 here is CASSPPGLSGNTIYF. DNA of the CDR3: TGTGCCAGCAGTCCCCCCGGTCTCTCTGGAAACACCATATATTTT.

The rearrangement joins TRBV15 to TRBJ2-3; D is possibly TRBD1 (6 bases). V lost 5 bases to trimming and J lost 3 bases, with 9 bases between them. The CDR3 length is 13 residues. CDR1 and CDR2 (germline): LNHNV, YYDKDF (reference sequence). CDR3 residues: CATSGTRTDTQYF. In nucleotides, the CDR3 is TGTGCCACCAGCGGGACACGAACAGATACGCAGTATTTT.

This clonotype came up many times. The rearrangement links TRBV5-1 to TRBJ2-5; 9 bases are a match to TRBD1. The CDR3 consists of 14 residues. Losses at the gene ends were 4 bases for V and 5 bases for J; bases not matched to a gene: 6. Germline CDR1 and CDR2: SGHRS and YFSETQ. CDR3 nucleotide sequence: TGCGCCAGCAGCCCAAGGACAGGGGAGGAGACCCAGTACTTC. Its protein is CASSPRTGEETQYF.

The chain carries TRBV6-5 and TRBJ1-2, with D perhaps TRBD1 (6 bases). Germline V gene data show CDR1 as MNHEY and CDR2 as SVGAGI. The CDR3 runs to 11 residues. CDR3 DNA sequence: TGTGCGGCAGGGGATCACTATGGCTACACCTTC. This encodes CAAGDHYGYTF.

This chain connects TRBV7-2 to TRBJ2-1; 10 positions match TRBD1. Trimming removed 8 bases from V and 8 bases from J; junction bases left unmatched: 9. Germline loops: CDR1 SGHTA, CDR2 FQGNSA. There are 14 residues in the CDR3. Written as DNA, the CDR3 is TGTGCCAGCGGTCCGGGACAGGGGAGGGATGAGCAGTTCTTC. Translation: CASGPGQGRDEQFF.

This clonotype showed up just a few times. This chain links TRBV5-6 with TRBJ2-7; 8 bases align to TRBD2. This CDR3 contains 16 residues. V lost 0 bases, J lost 1 base, and 6 bases stayed unmatched. CDR1 and CDR2 (germline): SGHDT, YYEEEE. The CDR3 here is CASSLAVAGISYEQYF. As DNA, the CDR3 is TGTGCCAGCAGCTTGGCAGTAGCGGGGATTTCCTACGAGCAGTACTTC. Looking up the rest from reference TRBV5-6 and TRBJ2-7 gives the full variable domain: DAGVTQSPTHLIKTRGQQVTLRCSPKSGHDTVSWYQQALGQGPQFIFQYYEEEERQRGNFPDRFSGHQFPNYSSELNVNALLLGDSALYLCASSLAVAGISYEQYFGPGTRLTVT.

Ten or more counts support this clonotype. The V and J genes are TRBV29-1 and TRBJ2-4; TRBD1 matches 7 bases. The CDR3 has 19 residues. Trimming cost V 6 bases and J 1 base; bases outside gene matches: 21. Germline V lookup: CDR1 SQVTM, CDR2 ANQGSEA. The CDR3 is CSVAIALDRFDSAKNIQYF. CDR3 bases: TGCAGCGTCGCAATCGCCCTGGACAGGTTTGACTCCGCCAAAAACATTCAGTACTTC.

In its sample, this clonotype was seen many times. The rearrangement links TRBV5-6 to TRBJ2-2, with a tentative D call TRBD1 (5 bases). In germline, CDR1 is SGHDT, CDR2 YYEEEE. Between the trimmed V and J ends, which lost 0 bases and 4 bases, there was a span of 28 bases. The CDR3 is made up of 21 amino acids. CDR3 loop: CASSLVSLWQGGIGVTGELFF. In DNA, the CDR3 is TGTGCCAGCAGCTTGGTGTCGTTGTGGCAGGGTGGGATTGGAGTCACCGGGGAGCTGTTTTTT.

This sequence joins TRBV20-1 and TRBJ2-3; D is tentatively TRBD1 or TRBD2 (5 bases each). Germline-derived CDR1 and CDR2 are DFQATT and SNEGSKA (reference sequence). V was clipped by 3 bases and J by 8 bases, with 12 bases between them. CDR3 length: 12 residues. CDR3 region: CSARGEKGTQYF. The CDR3 DNA is TGCAGTGCTAGGGGGGAGAAGGGTACGCAGTATTTT.